This T cell receptor beta chain was observed in a study of naive and memory T cell subsets. This CDR3 comprises 14 residues. Germline V gene sequence: CDR1 DFQATT, CDR2 SNEGSKA (reference sequence). V lost 3 bases and J lost 3, with 15 bases in between. An equimolar mix of two oligonucleotides served as the beta constant-region primer for TRBC1 and TRBC2. Each CDR3 protein gets one entry after TCRdb re-called the UMI-ligation and nested PCR reads with MiXCR. The table includes about 90,000 distinct CDR3 sequences, about 7% detected once. The specimen was central memory CD4+ T cells from blood. V gene TRBV20-1 combines with J gene TRBJ2-7; possibly TRBD1 for D (7 bases). This TCR was recovered from a human donor in good health. The CDR3 loop reads CSASTPGGIYEQYF. DNA of the CDR3: TGCAGTGCTAGTACCCCAGGGGGGATCTACGAGCAGTACTTC.